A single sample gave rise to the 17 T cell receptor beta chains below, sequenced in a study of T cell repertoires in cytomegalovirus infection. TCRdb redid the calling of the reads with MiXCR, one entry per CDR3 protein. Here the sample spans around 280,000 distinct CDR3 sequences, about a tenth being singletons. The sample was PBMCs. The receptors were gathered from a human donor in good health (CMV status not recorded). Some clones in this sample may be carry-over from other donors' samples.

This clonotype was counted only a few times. CDR3 loop: CASSQDGTSGGAETQYF. The CDR3 DNA sequence: TGTGCCAGCAGCCAAGACGGGACTAGCGGGGGGGCAGAGACCCAGTACTTC. V usage is TRBV4-2 and J usage is TRBJ2-5, with 16 bases that match TRBD2. V was pared by 0 bases and J by 4 bases, with 2 bases of the junction left unmatched. The CDR3 covers 17 residues. The V gene's germline CDR1 is LGHNA and CDR2 YNFKEQ.

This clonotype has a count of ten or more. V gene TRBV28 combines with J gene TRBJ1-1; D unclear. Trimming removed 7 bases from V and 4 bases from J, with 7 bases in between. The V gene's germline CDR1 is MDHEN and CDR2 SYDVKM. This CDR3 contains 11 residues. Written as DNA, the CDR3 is TGTGCCAGCACCTCTAGCACTGAAGCTTTCTTT. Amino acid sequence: CASTSSTEAFF.

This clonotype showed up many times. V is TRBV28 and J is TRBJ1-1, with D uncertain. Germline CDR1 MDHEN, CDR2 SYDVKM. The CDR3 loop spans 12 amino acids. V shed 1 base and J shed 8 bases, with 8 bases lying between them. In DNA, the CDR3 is TGTGCCAGCAGTTTATATGCAAAGGAAGCTTTCTTT. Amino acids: CASSLYAKEAFF.

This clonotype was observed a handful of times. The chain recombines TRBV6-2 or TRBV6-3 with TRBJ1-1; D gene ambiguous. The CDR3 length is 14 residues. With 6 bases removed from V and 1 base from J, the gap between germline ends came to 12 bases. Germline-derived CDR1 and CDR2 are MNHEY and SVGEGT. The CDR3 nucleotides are TGTGCCAGCAGGGCTACAGTTTCGAACACTGAAGCTTTCTTT. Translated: CASRATVSNTEAFF.

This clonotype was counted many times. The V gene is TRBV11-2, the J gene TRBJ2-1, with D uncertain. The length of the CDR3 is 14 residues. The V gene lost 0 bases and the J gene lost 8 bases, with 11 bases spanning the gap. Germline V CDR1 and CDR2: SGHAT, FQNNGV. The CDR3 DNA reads TGTGCCAGCAGCTTAGATGTATCCAGCTATGAGCAGTTCTTC. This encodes CASSLDVSSYEQFF.

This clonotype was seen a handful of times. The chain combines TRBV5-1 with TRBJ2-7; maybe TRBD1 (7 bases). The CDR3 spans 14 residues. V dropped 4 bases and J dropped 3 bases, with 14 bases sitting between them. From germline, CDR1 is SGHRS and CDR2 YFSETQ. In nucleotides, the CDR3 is TGCGCCAGCAGCCCGGAGGGGGCGAACTACGAGCAGTACTTC. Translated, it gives CASSPEGANYEQYF. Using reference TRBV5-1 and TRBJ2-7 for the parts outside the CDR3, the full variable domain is KAGVTQTPRYLIKTRGQQVTLSCSPISGHRSVSWYQQTPGQGLQFLFEYFSETQRNKGNFPGRFSGRQFSNSRSEMNVSTLELGDSALYLCASSPEGANYEQYFGPGTRLTVT.

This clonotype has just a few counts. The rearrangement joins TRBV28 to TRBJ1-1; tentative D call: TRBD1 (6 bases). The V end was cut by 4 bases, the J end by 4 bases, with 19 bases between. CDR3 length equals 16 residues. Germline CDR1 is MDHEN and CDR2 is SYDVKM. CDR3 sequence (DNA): TGTGCCAGCAGTTCCACAGGGATATTGAAGAGCACTGAAGCTTTCTTT. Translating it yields CASSSTGILKSTEAFF.

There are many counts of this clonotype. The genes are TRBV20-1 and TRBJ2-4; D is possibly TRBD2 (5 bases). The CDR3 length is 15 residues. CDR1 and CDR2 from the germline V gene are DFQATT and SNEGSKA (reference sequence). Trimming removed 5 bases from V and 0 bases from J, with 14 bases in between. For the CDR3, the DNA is TGCAGTGCTTCCGGGATAACCCTAGCCAAAAACATTCAGTACTTC. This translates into CSASGITLAKNIQYF.

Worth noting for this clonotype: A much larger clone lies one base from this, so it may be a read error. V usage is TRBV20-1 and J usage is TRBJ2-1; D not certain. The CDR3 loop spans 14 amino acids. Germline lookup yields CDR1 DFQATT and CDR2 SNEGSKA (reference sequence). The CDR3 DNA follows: TGCAGTGCTAGCTCGGCTGGCCGCTACAAGGAGCAGTTCTTC. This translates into CSASSAGRYKEQFF.

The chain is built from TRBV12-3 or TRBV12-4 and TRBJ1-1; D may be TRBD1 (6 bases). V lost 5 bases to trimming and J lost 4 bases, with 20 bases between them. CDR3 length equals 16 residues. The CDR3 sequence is CASSPPGTLRGTEAFF. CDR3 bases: TGTGCCAGCAGTCCCCCCGGGACCCTCAGGGGCACTGAAGCTTTCTTT.

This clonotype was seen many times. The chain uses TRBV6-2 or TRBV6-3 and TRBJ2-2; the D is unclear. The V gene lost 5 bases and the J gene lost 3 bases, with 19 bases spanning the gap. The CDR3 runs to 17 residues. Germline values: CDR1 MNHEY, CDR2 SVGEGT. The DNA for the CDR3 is TGTGCCAGCAGTCCCATTCAAACATCCATAGACACCGGGGAGCTGTTTTTT. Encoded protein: CASSPIQTSIDTGELFF.

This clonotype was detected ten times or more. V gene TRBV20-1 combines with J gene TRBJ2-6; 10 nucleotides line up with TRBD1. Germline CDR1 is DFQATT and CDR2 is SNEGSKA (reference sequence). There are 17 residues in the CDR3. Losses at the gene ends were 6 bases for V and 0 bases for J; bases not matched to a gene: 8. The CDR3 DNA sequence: TGCAGTGCCCCGGGACAGGGGATCTACTCTGGGGCCAACGTCCTGACTTTC. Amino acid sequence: CSAPGQGIYSGANVLTF.

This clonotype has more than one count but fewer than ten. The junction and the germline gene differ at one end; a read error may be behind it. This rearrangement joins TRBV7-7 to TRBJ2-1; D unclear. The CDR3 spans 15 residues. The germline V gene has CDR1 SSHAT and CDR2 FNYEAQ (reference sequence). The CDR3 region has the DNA TGTGCTAGCAGCTCCAAACCGAGCTCCTACAATGAGCAGTTCTTC. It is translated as CASSSKPSSYNEQFF.

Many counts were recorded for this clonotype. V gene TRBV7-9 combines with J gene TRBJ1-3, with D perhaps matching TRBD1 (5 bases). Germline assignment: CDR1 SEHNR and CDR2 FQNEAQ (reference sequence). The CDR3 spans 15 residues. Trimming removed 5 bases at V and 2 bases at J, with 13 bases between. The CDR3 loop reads CASSPQGGAGNTIYF. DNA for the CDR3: TGTGCCAGCAGCCCGCAGGGTGGGGCTGGAAACACCATATATTTT.

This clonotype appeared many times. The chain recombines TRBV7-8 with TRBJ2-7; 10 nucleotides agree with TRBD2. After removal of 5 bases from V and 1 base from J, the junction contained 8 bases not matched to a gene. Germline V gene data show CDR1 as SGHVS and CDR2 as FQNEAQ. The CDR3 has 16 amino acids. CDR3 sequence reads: CASSQAGGLLSYEQYF. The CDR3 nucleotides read TGTGCCAGCAGCCAAGCGGGGGGGTTATTGTCCTACGAGCAGTACTTC.

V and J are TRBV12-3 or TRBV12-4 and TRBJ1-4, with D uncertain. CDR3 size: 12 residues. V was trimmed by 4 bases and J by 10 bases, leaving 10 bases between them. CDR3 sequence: CASSSARAKLFF. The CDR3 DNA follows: TGTGCCAGCAGTTCGGCCCGAGCAAAACTGTTTTTT.

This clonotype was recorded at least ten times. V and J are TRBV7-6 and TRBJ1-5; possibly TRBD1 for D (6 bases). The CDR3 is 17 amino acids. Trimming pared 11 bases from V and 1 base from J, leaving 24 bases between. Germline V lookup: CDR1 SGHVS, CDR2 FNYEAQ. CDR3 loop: CAPRRHRSGASNQPQHF. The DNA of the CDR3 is TGTGCCCCTCGGAGACACCGCTCAGGGGCCAGCAATCAGCCCCAGCATTTT.